This TCR beta chain comes out of a study of T cells after yellow fever vaccination. This CDR3 comprises 14 residues. TCRdb processed the 5' RACE reads anew with MiXCR; each CDR3 protein has one entry. Of a few hundred thousand distinct CDR3 sequences listed, roughly 4.3% are singletons. In regard to this clonotype: The junction departs from the called germline gene at one end, perhaps through a read error.

The TCR comes from a man between 18 and 35 years old who received the YFV17D yellow fever vaccine. The chain recombines TRBV12-3 or TRBV12-4 with TRBJ2-1, with TRBD2 matching 8 bases. The material was PBMCs, obtained 5 days after the yellow fever booster vaccination. CDR3 sequence: CASSLTSGNNEEFF. CDR3 nucleotides: TGTGCCAGCAGTTTAACTAGCGGAAACAATGAGGAGTTCTTC.